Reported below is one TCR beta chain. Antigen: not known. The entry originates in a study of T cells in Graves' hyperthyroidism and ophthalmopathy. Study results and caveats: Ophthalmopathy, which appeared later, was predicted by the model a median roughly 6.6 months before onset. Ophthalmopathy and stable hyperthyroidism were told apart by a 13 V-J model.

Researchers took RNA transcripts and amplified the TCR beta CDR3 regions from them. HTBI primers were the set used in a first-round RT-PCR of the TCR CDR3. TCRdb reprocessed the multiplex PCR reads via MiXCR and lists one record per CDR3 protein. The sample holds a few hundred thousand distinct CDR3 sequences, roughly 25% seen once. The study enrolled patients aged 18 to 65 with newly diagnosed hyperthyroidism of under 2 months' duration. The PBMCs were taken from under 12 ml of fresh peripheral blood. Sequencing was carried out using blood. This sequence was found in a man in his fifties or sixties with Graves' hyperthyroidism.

The chain's CDR3 is CASREGLPSPLHF. The CDR3 DNA follows: TGTGCCAGCAGGGAGGGACTTCCTTCACCCCTCCACTTT. The genes are TRBV6-1 and TRBJ1-6; D perhaps matches TRBD1 (5 bases). V was trimmed by 6 bases and J by 9 bases, leaving 12 bases between them. The germline V gene encodes CDR1 MNHNS and CDR2 SASEGT. The CDR3 extends over 13 amino acids.